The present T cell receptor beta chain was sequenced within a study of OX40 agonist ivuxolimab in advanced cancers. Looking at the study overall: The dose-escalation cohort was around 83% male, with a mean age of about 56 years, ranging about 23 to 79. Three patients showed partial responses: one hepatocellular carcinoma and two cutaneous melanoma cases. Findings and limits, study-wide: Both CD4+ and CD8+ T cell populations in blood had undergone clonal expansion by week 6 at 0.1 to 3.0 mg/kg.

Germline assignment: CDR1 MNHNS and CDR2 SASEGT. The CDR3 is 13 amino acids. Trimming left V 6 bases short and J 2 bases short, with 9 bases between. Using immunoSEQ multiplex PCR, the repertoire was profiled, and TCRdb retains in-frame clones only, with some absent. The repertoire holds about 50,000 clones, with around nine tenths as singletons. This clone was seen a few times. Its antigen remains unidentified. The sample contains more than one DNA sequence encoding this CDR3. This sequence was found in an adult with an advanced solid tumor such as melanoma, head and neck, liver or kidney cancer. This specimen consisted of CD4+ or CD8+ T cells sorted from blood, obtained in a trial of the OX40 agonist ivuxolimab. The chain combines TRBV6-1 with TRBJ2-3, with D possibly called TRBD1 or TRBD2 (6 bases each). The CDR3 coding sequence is TGTGCCAGCAGCGGGGGACACACAGATACGCAGTATTTT. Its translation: CASSGGHTDTQYF.